The present T cell receptor (beta chain) was sequenced within a study of control samples from healthy donors and cancer patients. Trimming cost V 6 bases and J 9 bases; bases outside gene matches: 11. The CDR3 totals 15 residues. Germline values: CDR1 SGHRS, CDR2 YFSETQ. Some clones are missing from TCRdb's copy, which holds only in-frame ones; the method was immunoSEQ multiplex PCR. The table lists around 51,000 clones, roughly 80% of them singletons. This clonotype was sampled from a man aged 65 to 79 in good health. The genes are TRBV5-1 and TRBJ1-6; 8 bases are shared with TRBD1. Material for sequencing was blood. CDR3 region: CASTLEPGGFSPLHF. The CDR3 bases are TGCGCCAGCACCCTCGAGCCAGGGGGCTTTTCACCCCTCCACTTT.